The clone carrying this T cell receptor beta chain was observed once. Sample time point: blood 4 weeks post-SBRT, at nephrectomy. As for treatment: 15 Gy SBRT to primary tumor, nephrectomy 4 weeks later. Nephrectomy followed 15 Gy stereotactic body radiation by 4 weeks. Blood was sampled at baseline, 2 weeks and 4 weeks after SBRT. The table came from immunoSEQ multiplex PCR; TCRdb's copy has only in-frame clones and leaves some out. The sample includes fewer than 85,000 clones, around 89% of them seen just once. This specimen belongs to a study of radiation and T cells in renal cell carcinoma. Losses at the gene ends were 2 bases for V and 1 base for J; bases not matched to a gene: 14. The CDR3 length is 18 residues. Per germline, CDR1 SGHAT and CDR2 FQNNGV.

This receptor was identified in a woman aged 65 to 85 with renal cell carcinoma. The V and J genes are TRBV11-2 and TRBJ2-7; 7 bases line up with TRBD1. This sample comprised blood, obtained from a patient whose treatment included radiotherapy and nephrectomy. DNA of the CDR3: TGTGCCAGCAGCTTAAGTTCGGCAGGGGGACGAACTTCCTACGAGCAGTACTTC. It specifies CASSLSSAGGRTSYEQYF.